The rows below give T cell receptor beta chains drawn from one sample of a study of blood T cell repertoires in COVID-19. TCRdb's table, derived via immunoSEQ multiplex PCR, lists solely in-frame clones and lacks some. Seen here are around 100,000 clones, approximately 69% observed once, and the top ten hold approximately 6.3%. Sequencing was performed on peripheral blood. All receptors come from a man aged 80 or over with acute or convalescent COVID-19. Both conserved end residues are part of each CDR3. A D gene is named only where the DNA matches it firmly. Clone size is stated in some rows and not others, as once, few, many or a class when expanded.

d_call	clone_size	j_call	v_call	cdr3_nt	cdr3_aa
-	-	TRBJ1-4	TRBV1	TGCACCAGCGCCTCCGCGGGGAAAAAACTGTTTTTT	CTSASAGKKLFF
-	-	TRBJ1-5	TRBV15	TGTGCCACCAGCAGAGAACCCCCACGGGCCCAGCATTTT	CATSREPPRAQHF
TRBD2	-	TRBJ2-5	TRBV28	TGTGCCAGCAGTCTGGGACTAGCGGAGAATTATGAAGAGACCCAGTACTTC	CASSLGLAENYEETQYF
-	-	TRBJ1-6	TRBV3-1/TRBV3-2	TGTGCCAGCAGCGCTCAGGGTCCGGCTATTAATTCACCCCTCCACTTT	CASSAQGPAINSPLHF
-	many	TRBJ1-2	TRBV27	TGTGCCAGCAGTCCACTTTCCCACTATGGCTACACCTTC	CASSPLSHYGYTF
-	few	TRBJ2-3	TRBV29-1	TGCAGCGTCTGGACAGGCACAGATACGCAGTATTTT	CSVWTGTDTQYF
-	-	TRBJ2-5	TRBV19	TGTGCCAGTAGTGCAGGAGAGACCCAGTACTTC	CASSAGETQYF
TRBD2	-	TRBJ2-3	TRBV7-9	TGTGCCAGCAGCCCCCGCTCGGGGGAGGGTGCTACGCAGTATTTT	CASSPRSGEGATQYF
-	-	TRBJ2-1	TRBV7-9	TGTGCCAGCGGCCCGGGCAATGAGCAGTTCTTC	CASGPGNEQFF
-	-	TRBJ1-3	TRBV28	TGTGCCAGCAGGGTTCAGGGGTTCGGAAACACCATATATTTT	CASRVQGFGNTIYF
-	once	TRBJ2-6	TRBV29-1	TGCAGCGTTCGACTCGCGGTATCTGGGGCCAACGTCCTGACTTTC	CSVRLAVSGANVLTF
-	-	TRBJ2-2	TRBV3-1/TRBV3-2	TGTGCCAGCAGCCAAGCGGGAGACACCGGGGAGCTGTTTTTT	CASSQAGDTGELFF
-	-	TRBJ2-7	TRBV27	TGTGCCAGCAGTTTATCAGTAGGACAGACCTACGAGCAGTACTTC	CASSLSVGQTYEQYF
TRBD1	-	TRBJ2-7	TRBV5-6	TGTGCCAGCAGCATTAGAGGGACAGGAAATGCCTACGAGCAGTACTTC	CASSIRGTGNAYEQYF
-	-	TRBJ2-7	TRBV27	TGTGCCAGCAGATCAGGGAAATCCTACGAGCAGTACTTC	CASRSGKSYEQYF
TRBD1	-	TRBJ1-5	TRBV23-1	TGCGCCAGCAGCCCGGACAGGGGGCTTCAGCCCCAGCATTTT	CASSPDRGLQPQHF
-	-	TRBJ2-5	TRBV29-1	TGCAGCGTTGTGGTGAGGCAGCGGGAGACCCAGTACTTC	CSVVVRQRETQYF
-	-	TRBJ2-1	TRBV7-2	TGTGCCAGCAGCTTAGCGGGAGAGTATGAGCAGTTCTTC	CASSLAGEYEQFF
TRBD2	-	TRBJ2-1	TRBV6-6	TGTGCCAGCCACATAGCGGGAGCTCGCAATGAGCAGTTCTTC	CASHIAGARNEQFF
TRBD2	-	TRBJ2-1	TRBV20-1	TGCAGTGCTAGTTTCAGGGAGCGGGGGCACAATGAGCAGTTCTTC	CSASFRERGHNEQFF
-	-	TRBJ1-4	TRBV18	TGTGCCAGCACCGGTTTAGATACTAATGAAAAACTGTTTTTT	CASTGLDTNEKLFF
TRBD2	-	TRBJ2-1	TRBV2	TGTGCCAGCCATTTCTCCGAAATAGCGGGTAGATACAATGAGCAGTTCTTC	CASHFSEIAGRYNEQFF
TRBD1	-	TRBJ2-4	TRBV5-6	TGTGCCAGCAGCACAGGGGAAAGGAACATTCAGTACTTC	CASSTGERNIQYF
TRBD2	-	TRBJ2-1	TRBV3-1/TRBV3-2	TGTGCCAGCAGCCATCAAAGGACTAGCGGGAGTTCTGAGCAGTTCTTC	CASSHQRTSGSSEQFF
-	-	TRBJ2-3	TRBV6-5	TGTGCCAGCAGTTTAGTAGATACGCAGTATTTT	CASSLVDTQYF
-	-	TRBJ1-4	TRBV10-3	TGTGCCATCAGAGGCGGACAAGCTGAAAAACTGTTTTTT	CAIRGGQAEKLFF
TRBD2	few	TRBJ2-7	TRBV6-2/TRBV6-3	TGTGCCAGCAGTTACCCCGTCCAACTAGCGGGAGATAACGAGCAGTACTTC	CASSYPVQLAGDNEQYF
-	few	TRBJ1-2	TRBV28	TGTGCCAGCAGTTACGATCCCGCGGGTCTGGACTATGGCTACACCTTC	CASSYDPAGLDYGYTF
-	once	TRBJ2-2	TRBV7-9	TGTGCCAGCAGCGCACAGGTCACCGGGGAGCTGTTTTTT	CASSAQVTGELFF
-	-	TRBJ1-5	TRBV18	TGTGCCAGCTCACCGACAGTCCGGCCCCAGCATTTT	CASSPTVRPQHF
TRBD2	-	TRBJ2-3	TRBV19	TGTGCCAGTCGCGATACTAGCGGGAACACAGATACGCAGTATTTT	CASRDTSGNTDTQYF
-	-	TRBJ2-3	TRBV29-1	TGCAGCGTTGAAGACGCGCTGACAGATACGCAGTATTTT	CSVEDALTDTQYF
TRBD1	few	TRBJ1-5	TRBV30	TGTGCCTGGAGTGTCAGAGGGGGCGGCCAGCCCCAGCATTTT	CAWSVRGGGQPQHF
-	-	TRBJ1-5	TRBV29-1	TGCAGCGTTGGGGCAGGGAACAATCAGCCCCAGCATTTT	CSVGAGNNQPQHF
TRBD1	-	TRBJ2-7	TRBV28	TGTGCCAGCAGGACAGACAGGGTCGAGCAGTACTTC	CASRTDRVEQYF